This TCR beta chain was documented in a study of blood T cells in healthy people across ages. Across the study: About one barcoded beta molecule per two T cells came from capture by template switching. Overall study results and limits: Any changes in expanded clonotypes were possibly confounded, as donor CMV status remained unknown.

On this clonotype itself: What it binds is unknown.

Looked up from germline, CDR1 is MNHNY and CDR2 is SVGAGI (reference sequence). This CDR3 contains 12 residues. V lost 6 bases, J lost 4 bases, and 7 bases lay in between. A second PCR of about 7 to 12 cycles used a sample-barcoded 5' primer and a J-beta primer mix. Via MiXCR, TCRdb re-called the 5' RACE reads, giving one row per CDR3 protein. The sample has more than 700,000 distinct CDR3 sequences; roughly 53% are singletons. Each sample yielded at least 5 micrograms of PBMC total RNA. The sample taken for sequencing was blood. The chain has TRBV6-6 and TRBJ1-5; D gene unclear. The sequence was collected from a man older than 75 in good health. The CDR3 sequence is CASRPKNQPQHF. The CDR3 nucleotides are TGTGCCAGCAGACCAAAGAATCAGCCCCAGCATTTT.